The clone carrying this T cell receptor beta chain was seen once. The ends were cut back, 6 bases at V and 1 base at J, with 9 bases in the middle. This CDR3 is 13 amino acids long. Germline lookup yields CDR1 MNHEY and CDR2 SMNVEV (reference sequence). The data were produced by immunoSEQ multiplex PCR, yet TCRdb's version contains in-frame clones alone and is incomplete. There are roughly 150,000 clones in the sample; roughly four fifths occur only once, and about 11% lies in the top ten. This specimen comes from a study of blood T cell repertoires in COVID-19. The sequence was obtained from a human donor in a cohort sampled during active COVID-19. The chain uses TRBV27 and TRBJ1-1, with D hard to call. Sequencing was done on a sample of peripheral blood. The CDR3 bases are TGTGCCAGCAGCAGGTCCCGGAACACTGAAGCTTTCTTT. Its protein is CASSRSRNTEAFF.